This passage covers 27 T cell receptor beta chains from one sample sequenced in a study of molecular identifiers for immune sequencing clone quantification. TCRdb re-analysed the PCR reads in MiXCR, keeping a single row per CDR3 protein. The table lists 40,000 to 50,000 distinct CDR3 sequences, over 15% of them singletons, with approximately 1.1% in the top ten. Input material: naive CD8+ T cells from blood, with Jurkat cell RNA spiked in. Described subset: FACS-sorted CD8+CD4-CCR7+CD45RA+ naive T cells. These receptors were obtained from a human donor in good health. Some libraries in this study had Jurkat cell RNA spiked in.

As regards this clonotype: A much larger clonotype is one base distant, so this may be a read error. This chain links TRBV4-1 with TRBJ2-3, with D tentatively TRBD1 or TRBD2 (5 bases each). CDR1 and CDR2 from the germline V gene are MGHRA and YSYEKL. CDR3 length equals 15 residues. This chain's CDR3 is CASSGPGTYTDTRYF. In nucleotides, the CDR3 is TGCGCCAGCAGCGGTCCCGGGACCTACACAGATACGCGGTATTTT.

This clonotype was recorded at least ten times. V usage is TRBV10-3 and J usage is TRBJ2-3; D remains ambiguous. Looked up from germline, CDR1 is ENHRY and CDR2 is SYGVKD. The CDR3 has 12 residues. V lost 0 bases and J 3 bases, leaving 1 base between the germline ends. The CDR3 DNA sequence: TGTGCCATCAGTGAGTCTACAGATACGCAGTATTTT. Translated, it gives CAISESTDTQYF.

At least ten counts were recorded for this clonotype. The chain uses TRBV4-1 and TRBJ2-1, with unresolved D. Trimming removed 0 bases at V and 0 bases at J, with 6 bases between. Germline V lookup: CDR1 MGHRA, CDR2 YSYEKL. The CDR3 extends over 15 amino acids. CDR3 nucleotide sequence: TGCGCCAGCAGCCAAGATGTGGGCTCCTACAATGAGCAGTTCTTC. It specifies CASSQDVGSYNEQFF.

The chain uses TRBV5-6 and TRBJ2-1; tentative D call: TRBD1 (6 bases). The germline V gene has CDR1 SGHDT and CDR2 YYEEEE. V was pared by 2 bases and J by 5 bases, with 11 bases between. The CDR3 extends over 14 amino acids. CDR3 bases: TGTGCCAGCAGCTTTAGGGACACCAACAATGAGCAGTTCTTC. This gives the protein CASSFRDTNNEQFF.

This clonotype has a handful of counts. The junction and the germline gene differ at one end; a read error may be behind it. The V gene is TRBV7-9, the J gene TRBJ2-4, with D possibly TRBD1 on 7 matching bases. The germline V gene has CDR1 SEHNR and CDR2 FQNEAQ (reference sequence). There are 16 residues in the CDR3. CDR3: CASSGGTVLAKNSQYF. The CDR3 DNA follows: TGTGCCAGCAGCGGGGGGACAGTTCTAGCCAAAAACAGTCAGTACTTC.

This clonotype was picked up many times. CDR3 in DNA: TGCAGCGTTGATGGACTAGCGGTGAATGAGCAGTTCTTC. It is translated as CSVDGLAVNEQFF. The chain recombines TRBV29-1 with TRBJ2-1; 10 bases match TRBD2. J gave up 7 bases and V 3 bases, and 3 bases lay outside the gene matches. Germline loops: CDR1 SQVTM, CDR2 ANQGSEA. CDR3 size: 13 residues.

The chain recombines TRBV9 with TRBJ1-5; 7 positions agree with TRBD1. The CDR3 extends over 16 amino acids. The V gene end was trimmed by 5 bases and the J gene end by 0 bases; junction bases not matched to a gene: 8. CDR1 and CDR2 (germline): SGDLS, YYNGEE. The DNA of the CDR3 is TGTGCCAGCAGAGACGACAGGGACTATAGCAATCAGCCCCAGCATTTT. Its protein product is CASRDDRDYSNQPQHF.

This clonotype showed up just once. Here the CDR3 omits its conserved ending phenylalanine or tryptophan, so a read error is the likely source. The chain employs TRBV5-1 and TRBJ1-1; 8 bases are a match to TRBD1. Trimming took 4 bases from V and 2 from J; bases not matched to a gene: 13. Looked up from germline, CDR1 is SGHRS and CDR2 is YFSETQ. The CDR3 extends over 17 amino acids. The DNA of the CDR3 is TGCGCCAGCAGCCAAAACGACCGGGACAGGTATAACACTGAAGCTTTCCTT. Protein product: CASSQNDRDRYNTEAFL.

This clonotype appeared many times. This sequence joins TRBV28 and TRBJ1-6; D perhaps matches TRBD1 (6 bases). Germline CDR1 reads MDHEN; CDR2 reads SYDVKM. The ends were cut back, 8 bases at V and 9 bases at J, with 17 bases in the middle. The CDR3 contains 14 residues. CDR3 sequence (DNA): TGTGCCAGCCTCAACGAACGAGGGGGTTCACCCCTCCACTTT. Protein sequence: CASLNERGGSPLHF.

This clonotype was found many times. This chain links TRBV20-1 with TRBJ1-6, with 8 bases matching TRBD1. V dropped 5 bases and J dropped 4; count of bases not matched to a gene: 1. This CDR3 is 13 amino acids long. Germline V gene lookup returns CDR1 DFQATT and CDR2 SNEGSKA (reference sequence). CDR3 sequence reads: CSADRGYNSPLHF. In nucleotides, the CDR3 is TGCAGTGCTGACAGGGGTTATAATTCACCCCTCCACTTT.

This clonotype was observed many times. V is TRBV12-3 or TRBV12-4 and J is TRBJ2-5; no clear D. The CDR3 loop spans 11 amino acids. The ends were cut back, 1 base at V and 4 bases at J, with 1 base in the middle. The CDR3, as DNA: TGTGCCAGCAGTTTAGGAGAGACCCAGTACTTC. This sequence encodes CASSLGETQYF.

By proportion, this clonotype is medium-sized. In DNA form, the CDR3 reads TGCGCCAGCAGCCAAGATGGCGGGGGGCTCACAGATACGCAGTATTTT. This gives the protein CASSQDGGGLTDTQYF. The chain joins TRBV4-1 to TRBJ2-3, with 8 bases lining up with TRBD2. This CDR3 comprises 16 residues. CDR1 and CDR2 from the germline V gene are MGHRA and YSYEKL. V shed 0 bases, J shed 2 bases, and the junction held 4 bases outside the gene matches.

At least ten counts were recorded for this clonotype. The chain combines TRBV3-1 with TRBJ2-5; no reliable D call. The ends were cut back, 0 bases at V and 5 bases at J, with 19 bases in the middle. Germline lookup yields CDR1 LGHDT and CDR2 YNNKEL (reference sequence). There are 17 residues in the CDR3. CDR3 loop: CASSQDLIVVDSETQYF. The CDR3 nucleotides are TGTGCCAGCAGCCAAGATTTGATAGTTGTAGATTCGGAGACCCAGTACTTC.

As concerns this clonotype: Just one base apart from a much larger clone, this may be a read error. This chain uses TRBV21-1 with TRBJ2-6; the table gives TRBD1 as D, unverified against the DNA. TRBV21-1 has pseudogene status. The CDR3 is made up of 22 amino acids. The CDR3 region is CASSNVPRDTFIPVGGANALTF. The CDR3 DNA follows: TGTGCCAGCAGCAACGTACCCCGGGACACTTTTATCCCAGTTGGTGGGGCCAACGCCCTGACTTTC.

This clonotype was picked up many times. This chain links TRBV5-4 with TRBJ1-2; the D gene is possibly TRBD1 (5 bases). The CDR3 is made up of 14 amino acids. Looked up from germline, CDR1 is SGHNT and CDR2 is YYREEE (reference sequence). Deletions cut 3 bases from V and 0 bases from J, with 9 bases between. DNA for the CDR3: TGTGCCAGCAGCTGGGGAGGGGCTAACTATGGCTACACCTTC. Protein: CASSWGGANYGYTF.

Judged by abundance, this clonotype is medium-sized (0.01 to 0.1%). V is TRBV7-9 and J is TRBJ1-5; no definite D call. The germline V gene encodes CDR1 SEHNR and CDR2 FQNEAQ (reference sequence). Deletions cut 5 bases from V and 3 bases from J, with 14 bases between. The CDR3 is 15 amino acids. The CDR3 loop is CASSPLRADNQPQHF. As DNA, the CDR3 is TGTGCCAGCAGCCCTCTCCGGGCAGACAATCAGCCCCAGCATTTT. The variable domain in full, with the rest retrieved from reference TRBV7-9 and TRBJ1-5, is DTGVSQNPRHKITKRGQNVTFRCDPISEHNRLYWYRQTLGQGPEFLTYFQNEAQLEKSRLLSDRFSAERPKGSFSTLEIQRTEQGDSAMYLCASSPLRADNQPQHFGDGTRLSIL.

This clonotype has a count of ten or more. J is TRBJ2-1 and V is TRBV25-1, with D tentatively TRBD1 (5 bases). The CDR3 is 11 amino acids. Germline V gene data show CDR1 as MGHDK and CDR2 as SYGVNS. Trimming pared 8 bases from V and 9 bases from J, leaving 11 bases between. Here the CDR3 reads CASGTGGEQFF. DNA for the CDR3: TGTGCCAGCGGAACAGGCGGTGAGCAGTTCTTC.

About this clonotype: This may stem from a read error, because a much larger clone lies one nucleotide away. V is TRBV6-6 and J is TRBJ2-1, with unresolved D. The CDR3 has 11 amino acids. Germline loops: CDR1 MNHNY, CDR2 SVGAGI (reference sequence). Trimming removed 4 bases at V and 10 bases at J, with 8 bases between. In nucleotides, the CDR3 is TGTGCCAGCAGTTTCGGACGGGAGCAGTTCTTC. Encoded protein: CASSFGREQFF.

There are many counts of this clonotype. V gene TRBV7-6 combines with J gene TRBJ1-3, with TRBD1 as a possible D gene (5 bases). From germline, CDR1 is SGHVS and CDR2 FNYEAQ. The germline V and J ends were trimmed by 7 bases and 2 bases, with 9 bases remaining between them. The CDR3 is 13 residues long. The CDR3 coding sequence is TGTGCCAGCACGAGGGGCGCTGGAAACACCATATATTTT. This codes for CASTRGAGNTIYF.

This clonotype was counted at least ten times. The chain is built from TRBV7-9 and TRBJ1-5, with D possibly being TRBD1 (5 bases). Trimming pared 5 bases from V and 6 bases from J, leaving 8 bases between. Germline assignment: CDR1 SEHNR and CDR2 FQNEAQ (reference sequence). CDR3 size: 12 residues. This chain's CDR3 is CASSQGVQPQHF. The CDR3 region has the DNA TGTGCCAGCAGCCAAGGGGTTCAGCCCCAGCATTTT.

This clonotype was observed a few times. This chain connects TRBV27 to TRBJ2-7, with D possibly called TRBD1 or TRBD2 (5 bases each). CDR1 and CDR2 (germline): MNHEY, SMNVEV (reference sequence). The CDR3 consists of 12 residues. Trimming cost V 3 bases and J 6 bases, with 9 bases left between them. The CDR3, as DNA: TGTGCCAGCAGTTTTTCAGGGACCGAGCAGTACTTC. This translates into CASSFSGTEQYF.

The CDR3 region is CSVTGDSNQPQHF. Here the CDR3 DNA reads TGCAGCGTTACAGGGGATAGCAATCAGCCCCAGCATTTT. The gene calls are TRBV29-1 and TRBJ1-5; 7 nucleotides align to TRBD1. The CDR3 length is 13 residues. Germline V lookup: CDR1 SQVTM, CDR2 ANQGSEA. The V segment lost 5 bases and the J segment 0 bases; nucleotides outside the gene matches: 1.

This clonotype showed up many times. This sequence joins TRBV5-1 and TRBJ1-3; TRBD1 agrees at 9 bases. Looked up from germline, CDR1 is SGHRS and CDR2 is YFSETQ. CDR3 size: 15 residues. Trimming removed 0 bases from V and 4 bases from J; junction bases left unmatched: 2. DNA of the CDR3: TGCGCCAGCAGCTTGGACAGGGGGCCCGGAAACACCATATATTTT. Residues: CASSLDRGPGNTIYF.

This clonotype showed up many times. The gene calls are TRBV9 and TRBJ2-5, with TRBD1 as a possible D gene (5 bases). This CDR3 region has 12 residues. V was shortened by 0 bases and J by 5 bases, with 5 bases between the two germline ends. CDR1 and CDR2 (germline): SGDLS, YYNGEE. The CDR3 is CASSVAGETQYF. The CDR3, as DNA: TGTGCCAGCAGCGTAGCAGGGGAGACCCAGTACTTC. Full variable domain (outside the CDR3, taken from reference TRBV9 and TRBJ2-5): DSGVTQTPKHLITATGQRVTLRCSPRSGDLSVYWYQQSLDQGLQFLIQYYNGEERAKGNILERFSAQQFPDLHSELNLSSLELGDSALYFCASSVAGETQYFGPGTRLLVL.

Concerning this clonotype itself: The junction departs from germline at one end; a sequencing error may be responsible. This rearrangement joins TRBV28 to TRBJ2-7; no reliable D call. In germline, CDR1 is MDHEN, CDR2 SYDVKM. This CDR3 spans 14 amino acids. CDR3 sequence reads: CASTLRVNTYDQYF. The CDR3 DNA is TGTGCCAGCACTCTCCGGGTGAATACCTACGACCAGTACTTC.

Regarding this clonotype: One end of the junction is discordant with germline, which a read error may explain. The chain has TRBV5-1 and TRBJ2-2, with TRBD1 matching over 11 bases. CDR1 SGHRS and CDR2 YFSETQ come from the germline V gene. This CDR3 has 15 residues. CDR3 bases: TGCGCCAGCAGCTTAGGACAGGGGGCTGCCGGGGAGCTGGTTTTT. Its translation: CASSLGQGAAGELVF.

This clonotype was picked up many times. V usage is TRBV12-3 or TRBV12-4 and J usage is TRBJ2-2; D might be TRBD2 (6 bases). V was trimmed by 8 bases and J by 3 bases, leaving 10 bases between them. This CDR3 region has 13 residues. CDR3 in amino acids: CASAWDYTGELFF. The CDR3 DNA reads TGTGCCAGCGCTTGGGACTACACCGGGGAGCTGTTTTTT.